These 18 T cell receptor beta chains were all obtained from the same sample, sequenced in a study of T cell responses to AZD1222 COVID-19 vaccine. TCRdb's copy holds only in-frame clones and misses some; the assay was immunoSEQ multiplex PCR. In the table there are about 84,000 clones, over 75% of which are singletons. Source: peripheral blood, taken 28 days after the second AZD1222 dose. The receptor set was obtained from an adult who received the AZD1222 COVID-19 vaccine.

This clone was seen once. CDR3 amino acids: CSAERGSTEAFF. The CDR3 bases are TGCAGCGCCGAGAGGGGTAGCACTGAAGCTTTCTTT. The gene calls are TRBV29-1 and TRBJ1-1; maybe TRBD1 (5 bases). Germline V lookup: CDR1 SQVTM, CDR2 ANQGSEA. The V end was cut by 7 bases, the J end by 4 bases, with 13 bases between. The CDR3 length is 12 residues. Using reference TRBV29-1 and TRBJ1-1 for the parts outside the CDR3, the full variable domain is SAVISQKPSRDICQRGTSLTIQCQVDSQVTMMFWYRQQPGQSLTLIATANQGSEATYESGFVIDKFPISRPNLTFSTLTVSNMSPEDSSIYLCSAERGSTEAFFGQGTRLTVV.

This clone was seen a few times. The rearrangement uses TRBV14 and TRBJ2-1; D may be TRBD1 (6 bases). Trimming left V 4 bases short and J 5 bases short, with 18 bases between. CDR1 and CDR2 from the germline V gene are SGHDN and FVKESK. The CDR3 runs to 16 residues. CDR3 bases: TGTGCCAGCAGCCCCACTGGTGGGGGCTTGGACAATGAGCAGTTCTTC. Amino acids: CASSPTGGGLDNEQFF.

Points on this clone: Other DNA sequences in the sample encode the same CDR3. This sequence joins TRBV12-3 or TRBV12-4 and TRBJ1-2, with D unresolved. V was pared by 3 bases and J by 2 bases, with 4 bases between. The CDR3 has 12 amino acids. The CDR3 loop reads CASSLGNYGYTF. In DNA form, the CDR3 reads TGTGCCAGCAGTTTGGGGAACTATGGCTACACCTTC.

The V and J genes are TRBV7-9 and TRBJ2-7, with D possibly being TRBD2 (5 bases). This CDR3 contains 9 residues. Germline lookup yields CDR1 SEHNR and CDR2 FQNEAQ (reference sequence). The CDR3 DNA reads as TGTGCCAGCCACGGGAAGTTGCACGTC. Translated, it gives CASHGKLHV.

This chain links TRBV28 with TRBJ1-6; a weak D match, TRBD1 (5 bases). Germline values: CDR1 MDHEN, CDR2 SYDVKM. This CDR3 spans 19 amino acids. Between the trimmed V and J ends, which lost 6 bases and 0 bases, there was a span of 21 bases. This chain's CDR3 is CASSYSSLPGPSYNSPLHF. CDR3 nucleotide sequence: TGTGCCAGCAGCTATTCTAGCCTTCCAGGGCCCTCCTATAATTCACCCCTCCACTTT.

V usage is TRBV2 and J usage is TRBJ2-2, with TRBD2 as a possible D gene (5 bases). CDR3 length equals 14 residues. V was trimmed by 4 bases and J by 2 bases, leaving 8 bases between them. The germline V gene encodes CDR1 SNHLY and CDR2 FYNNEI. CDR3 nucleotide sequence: TGTGCCAGCAGTGCGGACTTCAACACCGGGGAGCTGTTTTTT. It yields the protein CASSADFNTGELFF.

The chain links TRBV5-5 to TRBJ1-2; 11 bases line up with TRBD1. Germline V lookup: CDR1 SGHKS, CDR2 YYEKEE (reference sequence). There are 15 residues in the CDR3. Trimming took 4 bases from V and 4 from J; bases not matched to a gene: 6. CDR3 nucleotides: TGTGCCAGCAGCGCCCCCGGGACAGGGGGCTATGGCTACACCTTC. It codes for CASSAPGTGGYGYTF.

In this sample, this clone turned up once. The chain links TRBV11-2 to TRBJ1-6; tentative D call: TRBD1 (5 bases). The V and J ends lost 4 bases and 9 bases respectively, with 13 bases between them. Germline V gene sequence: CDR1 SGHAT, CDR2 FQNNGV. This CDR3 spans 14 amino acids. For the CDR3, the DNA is TGTGCCAGCAGCTGGGGCCGAGGGAGTTCACCCCTCCACTTT. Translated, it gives CASSWGRGSSPLHF.

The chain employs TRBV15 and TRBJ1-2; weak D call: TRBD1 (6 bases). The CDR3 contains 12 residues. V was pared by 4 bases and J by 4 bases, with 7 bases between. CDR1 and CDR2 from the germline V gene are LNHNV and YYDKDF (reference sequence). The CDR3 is CATSKDSYGYTF. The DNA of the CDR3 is TGTGCCACCAGCAAGGACAGCTATGGCTACACCTTC.

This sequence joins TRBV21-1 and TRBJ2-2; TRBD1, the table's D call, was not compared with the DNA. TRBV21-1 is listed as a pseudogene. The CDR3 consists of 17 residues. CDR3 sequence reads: CASSIPPGTGKDGELFF. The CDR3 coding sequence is TGTGCCAGCAGCATCCCACCCGGGACAGGAAAGGACGGGGAGCTGTTTTTT.

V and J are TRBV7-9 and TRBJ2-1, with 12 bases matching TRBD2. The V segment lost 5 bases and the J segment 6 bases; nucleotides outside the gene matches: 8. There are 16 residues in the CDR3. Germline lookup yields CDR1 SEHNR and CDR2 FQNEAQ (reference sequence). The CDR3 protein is CASSPPSGRASNEQFF. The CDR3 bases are TGTGCCAGCAGCCCGCCTAGCGGGAGGGCCTCCAATGAGCAGTTCTTC.

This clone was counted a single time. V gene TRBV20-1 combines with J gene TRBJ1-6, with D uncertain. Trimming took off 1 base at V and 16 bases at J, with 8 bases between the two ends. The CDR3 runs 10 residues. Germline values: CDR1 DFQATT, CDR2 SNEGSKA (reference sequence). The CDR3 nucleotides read TGCAGTGCTAGAGGAGCGGAACTCCACTTT. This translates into CSARGAELHF.

For the CDR3, the DNA is TGTGCCACTCACGGGCAGAGCACAGATACGCAGTATTTT. This sequence encodes CATHGQSTDTQYF. The chain combines TRBV6-5 with TRBJ2-3; D is unresolved. Germline-derived CDR1 and CDR2 are MNHEY and SVGAGI. V dropped 10 bases and J dropped 0 bases, with 11 bases sitting between them. The CDR3 extends over 13 amino acids.

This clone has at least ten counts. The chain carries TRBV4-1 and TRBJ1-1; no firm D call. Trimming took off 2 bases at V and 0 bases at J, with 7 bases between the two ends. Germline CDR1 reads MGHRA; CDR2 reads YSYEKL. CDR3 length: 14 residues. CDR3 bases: TGCGCCAGCAGCCAATCTCGACTGAACACTGAAGCTTTCTTT. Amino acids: CASSQSRLNTEAFF.

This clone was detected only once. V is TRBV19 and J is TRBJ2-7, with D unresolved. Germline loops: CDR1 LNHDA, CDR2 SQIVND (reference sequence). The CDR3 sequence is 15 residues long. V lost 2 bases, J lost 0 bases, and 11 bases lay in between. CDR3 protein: CASSIRVSTSYEQYF. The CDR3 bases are TGTGCCAGTAGTATAAGGGTATCAACCTCCTACGAGCAGTACTTC.

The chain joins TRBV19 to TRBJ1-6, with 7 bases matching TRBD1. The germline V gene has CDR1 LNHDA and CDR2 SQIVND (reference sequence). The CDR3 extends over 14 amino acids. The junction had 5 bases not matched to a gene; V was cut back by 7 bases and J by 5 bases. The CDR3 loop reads CASKVGTDNSPLHF. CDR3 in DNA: TGTGCCAGTAAAGTCGGGACAGATAATTCACCCCTCCACTTT.

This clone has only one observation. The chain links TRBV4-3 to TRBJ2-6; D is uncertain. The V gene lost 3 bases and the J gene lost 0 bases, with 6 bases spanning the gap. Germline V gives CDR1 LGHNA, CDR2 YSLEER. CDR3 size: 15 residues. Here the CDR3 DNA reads TGCGCCAGCAGCCAGGTCAGCTCTGGGGCCAACGTCCTGACTTTC. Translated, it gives CASSQVSSGANVLTF.

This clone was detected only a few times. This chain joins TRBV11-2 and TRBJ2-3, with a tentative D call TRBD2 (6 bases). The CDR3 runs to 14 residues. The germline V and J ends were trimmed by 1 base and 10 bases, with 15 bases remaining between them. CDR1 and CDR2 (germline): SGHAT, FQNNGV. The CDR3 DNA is TGTGCCAGCAGCTTAGGGGAGCGGGCGTATGCGCAGTATTTT. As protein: CASSLGERAYAQYF. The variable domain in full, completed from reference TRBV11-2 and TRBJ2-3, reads EAGVAQSPRYKIIEKRQSVAFWCNPISGHATLYWYQQILGQGPKLLIQFQNNGVVDDSQLPKDRFSAERLKGVDSTLKIQPAKLEDSAVYLCASSLGERAYAQYFGPGTRLTVL.